One and the same sample provided the 11 T cell receptor beta chains below, sequenced in a study of blood T cells in healthy people across ages. Primers used in a second PCR of about 6 to 12 cycles were a sample-barcoded 5' primer and a J-beta primer mix. Each CDR3 protein is one row after TCRdb ran MiXCR on the 5' RACE reads. The sample has fewer than 700,000 distinct CDR3 sequences, around two fifths seen once. Sequencing was done on a sample of blood. These receptors all come from an elderly man in good health.

The gene calls are TRBV30 and TRBJ2-5, with D possibly TRBD1 on 5 matching bases. Deletions cut 5 bases from V and 0 bases from J, with 16 bases between. The CDR3 spans 15 residues. In germline, CDR1 is GTSNPN, CDR2 SVGIG (reference sequence). The CDR3: CAWLRRSTDQETQYF. CDR3 sequence (DNA): TGTGCCTGGCTCCGCCGATCGACAGACCAAGAGACCCAGTACTTC. Full variable domain (remainder filled in from reference TRBV30 and TRBJ2-5): SQTIHQWPATLVQPVGSPLSLECTVEGTSNPNLYWYRQAAGRGLQLLFYSVGIGQISSEVPQNLSASRPQDRQFILSSKKLLLSDSGFYLCAWLRRSTDQETQYFGPGTRLLVL.

As to this clonotype: A read error may explain this, as a much larger clone is one base away. This chain joins TRBV6-5 and TRBJ2-7; tentatively, D is TRBD1 (6 bases). With 6 bases removed from V and 6 bases from J, the gap between germline ends came to 15 bases. The CDR3 length is 13 residues. Germline assignment: CDR1 MNHEY and CDR2 SVGAGI. The CDR3 is CASRTRQACEQYF. The CDR3 DNA sequence: TGTGCCAGCAGAACGCGACAGGCCTGCGAGCAGTACTTC.

This chain connects TRBV5-6 to TRBJ2-7, with D possibly being TRBD2 (6 bases). Germline CDR1 is SGHDT and CDR2 is YYEEEE. There are 14 residues in the CDR3. Trimming cost V 6 bases and J 2 bases, with 15 bases left between them. The CDR3 DNA reads TGTGCCAGCACAGGAGGGGACTCCGCCTACGAGCAGTACTTC. Amino acids: CASTGGDSAYEQYF.

This chain connects TRBV12-3 or TRBV12-4 to TRBJ2-3; maybe TRBD2 (5 bases). The CDR3 is 13 amino acids. The V end lost 5 bases, the J end lost 5 bases, and 11 bases lay between the germline ends. The CDR3 DNA follows: TGTGCCAGCAGTAGAGCCCGGGGAGATACGCAGTATTTT. Translation gives CASSRARGDTQYF.

This rearrangement joins TRBV10-1 to TRBJ2-3; 13 positions agree with TRBD2. The CDR3 has 16 residues. CDR1 is WNHNN, CDR2 SYGVQD, per germline (reference sequence). The trim removed 6 bases at V and 5 bases at J, leaving 8 bases unmatched. The CDR3 here is CASRPGTSGERDTQYF. The CDR3 nucleotides read TGCGCCAGCAGACCCGGGACTAGCGGGGAACGAGATACGCAGTATTTT.

The rearrangement uses TRBV27 and TRBJ2-5; 7 bases are shared with TRBD2. The CDR3 is 16 residues long. CDR1 is MNHEY, CDR2 SMNVEV, per germline (reference sequence). After removal of 2 bases from V and 4 bases from J, the junction contained 10 bases not matched to a gene. CDR3 amino acids: CASSLAGSGKGETQYF. The CDR3 nucleotides read TGTGCCAGCAGTTTAGCCGGAAGCGGGAAGGGAGAGACCCAGTACTTC.

This clonotype was recorded only once. The V call is TRBV11-3, the J call TRBJ2-1; the match to TRBD1 covers 7 bases. CDR1 and CDR2 from the germline V gene are SGHNT and YENEEA. The V segment lost 5 bases and the J segment 1 base; nucleotides outside the gene matches: 5. There are 15 residues in the CDR3. For the CDR3, the DNA is TGTGCCAGCAGCAAAAGACAGGGTTCCTACAATGAGCAGTTCTTC. Its translation is CASSKRQGSYNEQFF.

The rearrangement uses TRBV7-3 and TRBJ2-3; D is ambiguous. The CDR3 runs to 15 residues. Germline values: CDR1 SGHTA, CDR2 FQGTGA. Trimming left V 1 base short and J 3 bases short, with 11 bases between. CDR3 amino acids: CASSLRQTGTDTQYF. In nucleotides, the CDR3 is TGTGCCAGCAGCTTAAGGCAAACCGGGACAGATACGCAGTATTTT.

The table lists this clonotype with a few counts. The gene calls are TRBV5-1 and TRBJ2-7, with TRBD2 identical over 15 bases. V gave up 2 bases and J gave up 5 bases; unmatched junction bases: 5. Germline V gives CDR1 SGHRS, CDR2 YFSETQ. The CDR3 spans 16 residues. In DNA, the CDR3 is TGCGCCAGCAGCTTAGGACTAGCGGGAGGGCCCCACGAGCAGTACTTC. It codes for CASSLGLAGGPHEQYF.

The rearrangement joins TRBV5-1 to TRBJ2-5; D is uncertain. The CDR3 totals 16 residues. Germline CDR1 SGHRS, CDR2 YFSETQ. V lost 0 bases to trimming and J lost 2 bases, with 14 bases between them. In DNA, the CDR3 is TGCGCCAGCAGCTTGGGGGCAGGCCATCAACAAGAGACCCAGTACTTC. Protein sequence: CASSLGAGHQQETQYF.

The chain couples TRBV18 to TRBJ2-3, with D tentatively TRBD1 (6 bases). The germline V and J ends were trimmed by 3 bases and 3 bases, with 10 bases remaining between them. Germline assignment: CDR1 KGHSH and CDR2 LQKENI. The CDR3 covers 14 residues. CDR3 nucleotides: TGTGCCAGCTCACCTACAGGGACGACAGATACGCAGTATTTT. Translated, it gives CASSPTGTTDTQYF.